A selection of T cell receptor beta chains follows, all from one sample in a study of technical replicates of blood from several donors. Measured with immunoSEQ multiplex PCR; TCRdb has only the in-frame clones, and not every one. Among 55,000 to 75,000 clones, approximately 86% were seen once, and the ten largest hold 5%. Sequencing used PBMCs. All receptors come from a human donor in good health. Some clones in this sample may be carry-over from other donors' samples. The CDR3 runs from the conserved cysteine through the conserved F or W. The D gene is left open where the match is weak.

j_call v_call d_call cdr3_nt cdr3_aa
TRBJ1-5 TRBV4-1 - TGCGCCAGCAGCCAAGATTACCTTTCCCGGGAGCAGCCCCAGCATTTT CASSQDYLSREQPQHF
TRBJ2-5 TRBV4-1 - TGCGCCAGCAGCCATGCTAGCGACCCAGAGACCCAGTACTTC CASSHASDPETQYF
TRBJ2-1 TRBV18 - TGTGCCAGCTCACCTAACAACAGGGCGGACGCTGAGCAGTTCTTC CASSPNNRADAEQFF
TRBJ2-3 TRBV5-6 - TGTGCCAGCAGCTTGTTTAGTGTGGGCCGACTAAACACAGATACGCAGTATTTT CASSLFSVGRLNTDTQYF
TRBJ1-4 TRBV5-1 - TGCGCCAGCAGCTTGGGGCCCGGGACAACTAATGAAAAACTGTTTTTT CASSLGPGTTNEKLFF
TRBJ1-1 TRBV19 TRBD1 TGTGCCAGTAGAACAGGGGAGGAAGCTTTCTTT CASRTGEEAFF
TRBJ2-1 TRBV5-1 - TGCGCCAGCAGTCAACGGGGTCCGCCCTACAATGAGCAGTTCTTC CASSQRGPPYNEQFF
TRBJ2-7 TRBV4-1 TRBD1 TGCGCCAGCAGCCCCCCGGCCGGGACAGGGGTACTCTACGAGCAGTACTTC CASSPPAGTGVLYEQYF
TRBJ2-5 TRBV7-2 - TGTGCCAGCAGCTTAGTCTGGGGAGTTTTAGAGACCCAGTACTTC CASSLVWGVLETQYF
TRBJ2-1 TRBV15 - TGTGCCACCAGCAGAGTCCCGACTACGACCTACAATGAGCAGTTCTTC CATSRVPTTTYNEQFF
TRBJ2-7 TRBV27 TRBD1 TGTGCCAGCAGCTTGACAGGGGGCCCCTACGAGCAGTACTTC CASSLTGGPYEQYF